The clone carrying this TCR beta chain was counted a few times. Its target is unknown. All donors were healthy Caucasians. Germline V gene sequence: CDR1 SGHTA, CDR2 FQGNSA. V trimming: 4 bases; J trimming: 3 bases; junction bases outside the gene matches: 4. The CDR3 length is 16 residues. The record originates from a study of identical twins. General study points: Partly confounded zero-insertion analyses could result from invariant MAIT and iNKT cells. In beta out-of-frame sequences, the excess sharing between twins was weaker.

The authors used template switching to add a universal primer site and gave cDNA unique molecular identifiers. TCRdb independently ran MiXCR on the 5' RACE reads; one entry per CDR3 protein. The sample consists of just over 450,000 distinct CDR3 sequences, 12% to 15% of them appearing once. This same sample was also taken into another study, of yellow fever vaccine responses in identical twins.

Sequences were obtained from CD4+ T cells sorted from blood. This chain links TRBV7-2 with TRBJ2-3; 13 bases match TRBD2. This TCR derives from a woman between 18 and 29 years old in good health. The CDR3 coding sequence is TGTGCCAGCAGCTCGAAGACTAGCGGGAGGACAGATACGCAGTATTTT. Protein sequence: CASSSKTSGRTDTQYF.